This is a list of T cell receptor beta chains from one sample in a study of shared clonotypes between healthy human individuals. Method: immunoSEQ multiplex PCR; TCRdb's copy keeps in-frame clones and lacks some. The data hold about 1.1 million clones, with around three quarters observed a single time. The source material was memory CD4+ T cells from PBMCs. The origin of the receptors is a man younger than 35 in good health. Some clones in this sample may be carry-over from other donors' samples. CDR3s include the opening cysteine and the closing phenylalanine or tryptophan. The order of the fields is clone size, J gene, V gene, D gene, CDR3 protein, CDR3 DNA. The D gene is left open where the match is weak. Rows may omit the clone size; those that give it use once, few, many or a size class.

abundance: NA
j_gene: TRBJ2-7
v_gene: TRBV19
d_gene: NA
CDR3aa: CASSIRPSGAYEQYF
CDR3nt: TGTGCCAGTAGTATCCGGCCCTCAGGAGCCTACGAGCAGTACTTC

abundance: NA
j_gene: TRBJ1-5
v_gene: TRBV19
d_gene: TRBD1
CDR3aa: CASSQAGGPRPQHF
CDR3nt: TGTGCCAGTAGCCAAGCAGGGGGTCCTCGGCCCCAGCATTTT

abundance: NA
j_gene: TRBJ1-2
v_gene: TRBV5-1
d_gene: NA
CDR3aa: CASSHITVLNGYTF
CDR3nt: TGCGCCAGCAGCCATATCACAGTTCTCAATGGCTACACCTTC

abundance: NA
j_gene: TRBJ1-1
v_gene: TRBV10-2
d_gene: TRBD1
CDR3aa: CASSDPRQGNTEAFF
CDR3nt: TGCGCCAGCAGTGACCCGCGACAGGGAAACACTGAAGCTTTCTTT

abundance: NA
j_gene: TRBJ1-1
v_gene: TRBV5-1
d_gene: TRBD1
CDR3aa: CASSFLPDRESEAFF
CDR3nt: TGCGCCAGCAGCTTCCTCCCTGACAGGGAATCTGAAGCTTTCTTT

abundance: NA
j_gene: TRBJ2-7
v_gene: TRBV7-3
d_gene: TRBD1
CDR3aa: CASSMTGGATYEQYF
CDR3nt: TGTGCCAGCAGCATGACAGGGGGCGCGACTTACGAGCAGTACTTC

abundance: NA
j_gene: TRBJ1-1
v_gene: TRBV19
d_gene: NA
CDR3aa: CASSSSRTANTEAFF
CDR3nt: TGTGCCAGTAGTAGTTCAAGGACAGCGAACACTGAAGCTTTCTTT

abundance: NA
j_gene: TRBJ2-2
v_gene: TRBV28
d_gene: NA
CDR3aa: CASREISGLAGELFF
CDR3nt: TGTGCCAGCAGGGAAATTTCGGGCCTCGCCGGGGAGCTGTTTTTT

abundance: NA
j_gene: TRBJ1-5
v_gene: TRBV7-9
d_gene: NA
CDR3aa: CASSPDSNQPQHF
CDR3nt: TGTGCCAGCAGCCCGGATAGCAATCAGCCCCAGCATTTT

abundance: NA
j_gene: TRBJ2-7
v_gene: TRBV28
d_gene: TRBD2
CDR3aa: CASRRLAGGTSYEQYF
CDR3nt: TGTGCCAGCAGGCGACTAGCGGGAGGGACCTCCTACGAGCAGTACTTC

abundance: NA
j_gene: TRBJ1-3
v_gene: TRBV28
d_gene: NA
CDR3aa: CASRPIRTASGNTIYF
CDR3nt: TGTGCCAGCAGACCTATACGTACAGCCTCTGGAAACACCATATATTTT

abundance: NA
j_gene: TRBJ2-5
v_gene: TRBV15
d_gene: NA
CDR3aa: CATSRVLARETQYF
CDR3nt: TGTGCCACCAGCAGAGTTCTAGCTAGGGAGACCCAGTACTTC

abundance: NA
j_gene: TRBJ1-5
v_gene: TRBV7-2
d_gene: NA
CDR3aa: CASSTAVNQPQHF
CDR3nt: TGTGCCAGCAGCACAGCCGTCAATCAGCCCCAGCATTTT

abundance: NA
j_gene: TRBJ2-2
v_gene: TRBV2
d_gene: TRBD2
CDR3aa: CASRKLADNTGELFF
CDR3nt: TGTGCCAGCAGAAAACTAGCGGACAACACCGGGGAGCTGTTTTTT

abundance: NA
j_gene: TRBJ1-5
v_gene: TRBV28
d_gene: NA
CDR3aa: CASSFLGTQEPQHF
CDR3nt: TGTGCCAGCAGTTTCTTAGGGACCCAAGAGCCCCAGCATTTT

abundance: NA
j_gene: TRBJ2-1
v_gene: TRBV12-5
d_gene: TRBD1
CDR3aa: CASGPGDRGYNEQFF
CDR3nt: TGTGCTAGTGGCCCGGGGGACAGGGGGTACAATGAGCAGTTCTTC

abundance: few
j_gene: TRBJ2-1
v_gene: TRBV9
d_gene: NA
CDR3aa: CASSARPGTYNEQFF
CDR3nt: TGTGCCAGCAGCGCCAGACCGGGGACCTACAATGAGCAGTTCTTC

abundance: NA
j_gene: TRBJ2-6
v_gene: TRBV19
d_gene: TRBD1
CDR3aa: CASSMGTGSRISGANVLTF
CDR3nt: TGTGCCAGTAGTATGGGGACAGGATCAAGAATCTCTGGGGCCAACGTCCTGACTTTC

abundance: many
j_gene: TRBJ1-2
v_gene: TRBV6-1
d_gene: NA
CDR3aa: CASSEDSHGYTF
CDR3nt: TGTGCCAGCAGTGAGGACAGTCACGGCTACACCTTC

abundance: NA
j_gene: TRBJ1-3
v_gene: TRBV7-2
d_gene: NA
CDR3aa: CASSFRGGGNTIYF
CDR3nt: TGTGCCAGCAGCTTCAGGGGTGGAGGAAACACCATATATTTT

abundance: NA
j_gene: TRBJ2-2
v_gene: TRBV5-5
d_gene: NA
CDR3aa: CASSLAAGLNTGELFF
CDR3nt: TGTGCCAGCAGCTTGGCGGCAGGGCTTAACACCGGGGAGCTGTTTTTT

abundance: NA
j_gene: TRBJ2-1
v_gene: TRBV2
d_gene: TRBD1
CDR3aa: CASRDRGRNEQFF
CDR3nt: TGTGCCAGCAGGGACAGGGGGCGGAATGAGCAGTTCTTC

abundance: few
j_gene: TRBJ1-1
v_gene: TRBV7-2
d_gene: TRBD1
CDR3aa: CASSLATQGAGTEAFF
CDR3nt: TGTGCCAGCAGCTTAGCCACTCAGGGGGCCGGAACTGAAGCTTTCTTT

abundance: NA
j_gene: TRBJ1-5
v_gene: TRBV5-6
d_gene: NA
CDR3aa: CASSYFRGDQPQHF
CDR3nt: TGTGCCAGCAGCTACTTCAGGGGCGATCAACCCCAGCATTTT

abundance: NA
j_gene: TRBJ2-1
v_gene: TRBV7-2
d_gene: NA
CDR3aa: CASSLEGTLSYNEQFF
CDR3nt: TGTGCCAGCAGCTTAGAGGGGACTCTTTCCTACAATGAGCAGTTCTTC

abundance: few
j_gene: TRBJ2-1
v_gene: TRBV9
d_gene: TRBD2
CDR3aa: CASSVVDLAGSNEQFF
CDR3nt: TGTGCCAGCAGCGTAGTTGATCTAGCGGGAAGCAATGAGCAGTTCTTC

abundance: NA
j_gene: TRBJ1-2
v_gene: TRBV27
d_gene: NA
CDR3aa: CASSDSALAPERYGYTF
CDR3nt: TGTGCCAGCTCGGACTCGGCTCTGGCGCCGGAACGTTATGGCTACACCTTC

abundance: NA
j_gene: TRBJ2-7
v_gene: TRBV6-1
d_gene: TRBD2
CDR3aa: CASIRLAGGPYEQYF
CDR3nt: TGTGCCAGCATCCGTTTAGCGGGAGGGCCGTACGAGCAGTACTTC

abundance: NA
j_gene: TRBJ2-1
v_gene: TRBV4-1
d_gene: NA
CDR3aa: CASSQMLAANYNEQFF
CDR3nt: TGCGCCAGCAGCCAAATGCTAGCAGCGAACTACAATGAGCAGTTCTTC

abundance: few
j_gene: TRBJ2-5
v_gene: TRBV7-3
d_gene: NA
CDR3aa: CASSAGAQETQYF
CDR3nt: TGTGCCAGCAGTGCGGGCGCTCAGGAGACCCAGTACTTC

abundance: NA
j_gene: TRBJ1-5
v_gene: TRBV6-1
d_gene: TRBD1
CDR3aa: CASSERDSIMSNQPQHF
CDR3nt: TGTGCCAGCAGTGAAAGGGACAGCATAATGAGCAATCAGCCCCAGCATTTT

abundance: NA
j_gene: TRBJ2-1
v_gene: TRBV2
d_gene: TRBD2
CDR3aa: CASRREGDEQFF
CDR3nt: TGTGCCAGCAGGAGGGAGGGAGATGAGCAGTTCTTC

abundance: NA
j_gene: TRBJ2-2
v_gene: TRBV5-1
d_gene: NA
CDR3aa: CASSFGDETGNTGELFF
CDR3nt: TGCGCCAGCAGCTTTGGAGATGAGACAGGGAACACCGGGGAGCTGTTTTTT

abundance: NA
j_gene: TRBJ2-6
v_gene: TRBV19
d_gene: NA
CDR3aa: CASSKVGPRANVLTF
CDR3nt: TGTGCCAGTAGTAAGGTAGGGCCCCGGGCCAACGTCCTGACTTTC

abundance: NA
j_gene: TRBJ2-5
v_gene: TRBV28
d_gene: NA
CDR3aa: CASSLARKETQYF
CDR3nt: TGTGCCAGCAGTTTGGCCAGAAAAGAGACCCAGTACTTC

abundance: few
j_gene: TRBJ2-1
v_gene: TRBV7-9
d_gene: TRBD2
CDR3aa: CASSARRTSGRVVYEQFF
CDR3nt: TGTGCCAGCAGCGCTAGGCGGACTAGCGGGAGGGTTGTTTATGAGCAGTTCTTC

abundance: few
j_gene: TRBJ2-7
v_gene: TRBV6-6
d_gene: NA
CDR3aa: CASSYGTGPYEQYF
CDR3nt: TGTGCCAGCAGTTACGGAACAGGGCCCTACGAGCAGTACTTC

abundance: NA
j_gene: TRBJ2-7
v_gene: TRBV18
d_gene: NA
CDR3aa: CASSPNPFGHEQYF
CDR3nt: TGTGCCAGCTCCCCGAACCCGTTTGGGCACGAGCAGTACTTC

abundance: once
j_gene: TRBJ2-7
v_gene: TRBV28
d_gene: TRBD2
CDR3aa: CASRPRAGYEQYF
CDR3nt: TGTGCCAGCAGACCACGAGCGGGGTACGAGCAGTACTTC

abundance: NA
j_gene: TRBJ2-7
v_gene: TRBV6-6
d_gene: NA
CDR3aa: CASSYTQSSYEQYF
CDR3nt: TGTGCCAGCAGTTACACACAGAGCTCCTACGAGCAGTACTTC

abundance: NA
j_gene: TRBJ2-1
v_gene: TRBV30
d_gene: NA
CDR3aa: CAGGRSYNEQFF
CDR3nt: TGTGCGGGTGGCCGCTCCTACAATGAGCAGTTCTTC